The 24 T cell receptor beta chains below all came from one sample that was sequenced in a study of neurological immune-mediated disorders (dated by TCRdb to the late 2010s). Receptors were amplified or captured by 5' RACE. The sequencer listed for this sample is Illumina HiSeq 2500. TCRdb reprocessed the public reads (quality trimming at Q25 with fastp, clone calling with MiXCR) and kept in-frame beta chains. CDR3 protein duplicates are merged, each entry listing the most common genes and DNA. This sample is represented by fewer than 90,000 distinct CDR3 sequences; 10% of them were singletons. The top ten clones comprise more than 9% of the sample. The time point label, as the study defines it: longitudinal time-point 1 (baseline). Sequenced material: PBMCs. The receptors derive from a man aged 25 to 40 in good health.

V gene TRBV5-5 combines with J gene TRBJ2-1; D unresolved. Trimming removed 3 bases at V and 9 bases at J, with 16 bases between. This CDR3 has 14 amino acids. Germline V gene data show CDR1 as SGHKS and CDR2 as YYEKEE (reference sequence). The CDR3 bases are TGTGCCAGCAGCTCGACCCCCACCATGGGTGAGCAGTTCTTC. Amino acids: CASSSTPTMGEQFF. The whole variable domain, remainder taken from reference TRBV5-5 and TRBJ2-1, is DAGVTQSPTHLIKTRGQQVTLRCSPISGHKSVSWYQQVLGQGPQFIFQYYEKEERGRGNFPDRFSARQFPNYSSELNVNALLLGDSALYLCASSSTPTMGEQFFGPGTRLTVL.

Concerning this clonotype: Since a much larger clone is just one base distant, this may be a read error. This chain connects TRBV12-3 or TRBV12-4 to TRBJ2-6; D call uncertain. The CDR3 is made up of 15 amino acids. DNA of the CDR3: TGTGCCAGCAGTTCCGCCGCCTCTGGGGTCAACGTCCTGACTTTC. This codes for CASSSAASGVNVLTF.

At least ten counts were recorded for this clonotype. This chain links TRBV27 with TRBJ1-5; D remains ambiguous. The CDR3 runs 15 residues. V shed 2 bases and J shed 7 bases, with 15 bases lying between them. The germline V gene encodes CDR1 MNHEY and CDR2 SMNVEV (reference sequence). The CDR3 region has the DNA TGTGCCAGCAGTTTAAAGGTCAGCAGTGGGCAGCCCCAGCATTTT. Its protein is CASSLKVSSGQPQHF.

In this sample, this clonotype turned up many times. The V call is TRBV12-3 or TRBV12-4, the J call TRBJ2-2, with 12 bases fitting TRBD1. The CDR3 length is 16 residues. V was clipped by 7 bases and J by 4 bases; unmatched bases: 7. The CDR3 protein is CASTKGQGARTGELFF. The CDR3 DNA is TGTGCCAGCACAAAGGGACAGGGGGCGCGCACCGGGGAGCTGTTTTTT.

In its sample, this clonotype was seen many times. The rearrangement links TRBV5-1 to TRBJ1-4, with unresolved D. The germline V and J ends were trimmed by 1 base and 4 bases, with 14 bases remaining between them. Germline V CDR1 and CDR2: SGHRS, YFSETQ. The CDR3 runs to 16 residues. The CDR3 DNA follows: TGCGCCAGCAGCTTGAAGAGGTCCGGAGTTAATGAAAAACTGTTTTTT. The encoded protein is CASSLKRSGVNEKLFF.

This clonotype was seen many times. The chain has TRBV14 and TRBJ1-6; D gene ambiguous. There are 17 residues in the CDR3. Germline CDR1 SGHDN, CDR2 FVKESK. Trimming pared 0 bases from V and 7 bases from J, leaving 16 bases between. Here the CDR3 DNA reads TGTGCCAGCAGCCAAGATATGGTCGCACGGAACAATTCACCCCTCCACTTT. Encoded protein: CASSQDMVARNNSPLHF.

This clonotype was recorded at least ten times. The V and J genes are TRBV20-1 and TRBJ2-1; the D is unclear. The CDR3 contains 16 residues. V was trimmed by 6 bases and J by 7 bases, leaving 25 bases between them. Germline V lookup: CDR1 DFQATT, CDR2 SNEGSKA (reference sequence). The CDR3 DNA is TGCAGTGCCCTCCTCCACCCCAGCGAGATTTTGAATGAGCAGTTCTTC. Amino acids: CSALLHPSEILNEQFF.

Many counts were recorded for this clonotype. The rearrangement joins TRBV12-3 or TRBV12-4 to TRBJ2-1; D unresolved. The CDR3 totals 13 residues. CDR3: CAISLGSYNEQFF. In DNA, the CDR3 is TGTGCTATAAGCCTGGGAAGCTACAATGAGCAGTTCTTC.

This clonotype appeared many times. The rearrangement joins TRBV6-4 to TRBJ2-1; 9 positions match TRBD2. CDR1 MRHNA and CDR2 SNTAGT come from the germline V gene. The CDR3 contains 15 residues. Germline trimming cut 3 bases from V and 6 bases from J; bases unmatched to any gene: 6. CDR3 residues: CASSEASGAINEQFF. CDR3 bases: TGTGCCAGCAGTGAGGCTAGCGGGGCAATCAATGAGCAGTTCTTC.

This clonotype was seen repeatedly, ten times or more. The CDR3 is CASSFVGGPNEQFF. The CDR3 DNA reads TGTGCCAGCAGTTTCGTAGGAGGGCCCAATGAGCAGTTCTTC. The chain joins TRBV28 to TRBJ2-1; TRBD2 is a possible D gene (6 bases). CDR1 and CDR2 from the germline V gene are MDHEN and SYDVKM. There are 14 residues in the CDR3. With 3 bases removed from V and 6 bases from J, the gap between germline ends came to 12 bases.

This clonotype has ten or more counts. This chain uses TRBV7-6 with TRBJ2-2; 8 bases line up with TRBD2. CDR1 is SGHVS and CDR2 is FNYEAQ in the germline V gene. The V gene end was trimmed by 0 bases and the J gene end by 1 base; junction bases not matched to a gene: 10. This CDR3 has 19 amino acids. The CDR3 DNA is TGTGCCAGCAGCTTAGCCAGAGCTTTTAGCGGGAAGAACACCGGGGAGCTGTTTTTT. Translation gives CASSLARAFSGKNTGELFF.

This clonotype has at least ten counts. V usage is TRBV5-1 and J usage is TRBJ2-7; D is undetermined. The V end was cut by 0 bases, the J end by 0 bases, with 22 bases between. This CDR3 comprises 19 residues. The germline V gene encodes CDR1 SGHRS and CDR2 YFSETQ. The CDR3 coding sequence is TGCGCCAGCAGCTTGGCCCCCCCAACCCCGACCTTGAGCTCCTACGAGCAGTACTTC. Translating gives CASSLAPPTPTLSSYEQYF.

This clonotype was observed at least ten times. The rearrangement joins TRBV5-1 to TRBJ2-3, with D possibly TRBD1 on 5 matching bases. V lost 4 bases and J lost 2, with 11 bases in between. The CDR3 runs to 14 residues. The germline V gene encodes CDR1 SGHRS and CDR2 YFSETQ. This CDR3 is CASSLGHDTDTQYF. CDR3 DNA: TGCGCCAGCAGCCTCGGACACGACACAGATACGCAGTATTTT.

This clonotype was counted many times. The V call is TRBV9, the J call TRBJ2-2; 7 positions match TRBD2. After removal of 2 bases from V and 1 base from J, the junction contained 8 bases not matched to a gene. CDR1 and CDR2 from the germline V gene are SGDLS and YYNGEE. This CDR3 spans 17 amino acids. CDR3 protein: CASSVSAGAMNTGELFF. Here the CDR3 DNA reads TGTGCCAGCAGCGTCTCCGCGGGAGCTATGAACACCGGGGAGCTGTTTTTT.

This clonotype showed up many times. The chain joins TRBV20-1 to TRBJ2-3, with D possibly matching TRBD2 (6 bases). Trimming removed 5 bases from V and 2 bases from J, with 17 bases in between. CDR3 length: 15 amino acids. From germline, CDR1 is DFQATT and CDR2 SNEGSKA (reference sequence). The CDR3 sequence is CSARRFSSATDTQYF. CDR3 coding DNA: TGCAGTGCTCGCCGGTTCTCTAGCGCCACAGATACGCAGTATTTT.

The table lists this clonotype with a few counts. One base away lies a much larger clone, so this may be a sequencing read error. The DNA for the CDR3 is TGTGTCAGCAGCCCTAGTCAAGGGGGACTATACAATGAGCAGTTCTTC. Translated, it gives CVSSPSQGGLYNEQFF. V gene TRBV7-9 combines with J gene TRBJ2-1; perhaps TRBD2 as D (7 bases). The CDR3 covers 16 residues. Germline lookup yields CDR1 SEHNR and CDR2 FQNEAQ (reference sequence).

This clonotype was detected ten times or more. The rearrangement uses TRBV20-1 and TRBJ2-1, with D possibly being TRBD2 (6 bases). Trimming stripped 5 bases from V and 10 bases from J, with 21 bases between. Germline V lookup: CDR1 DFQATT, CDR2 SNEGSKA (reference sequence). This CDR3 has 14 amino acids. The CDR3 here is CSACTGPGGTEQFF. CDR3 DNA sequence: TGCAGTGCTTGTACCGGGCCCGGAGGGACCGAGCAGTTCTTC.

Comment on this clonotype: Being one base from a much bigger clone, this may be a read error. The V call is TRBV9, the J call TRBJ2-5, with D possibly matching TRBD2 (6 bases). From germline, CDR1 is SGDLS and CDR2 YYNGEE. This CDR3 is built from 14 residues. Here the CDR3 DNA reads TGTGCCAGCAGCCCCGGACTACTCCAAGAGACCCGGTACTTC. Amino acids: CASSPGLLQETRYF.

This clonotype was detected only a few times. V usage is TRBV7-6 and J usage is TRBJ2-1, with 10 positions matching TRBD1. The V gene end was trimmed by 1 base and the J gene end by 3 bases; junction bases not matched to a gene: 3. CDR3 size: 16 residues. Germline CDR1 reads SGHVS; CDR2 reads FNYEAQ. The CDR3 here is CASSLGWTGGYNEQFF. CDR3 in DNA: TGTGCCAGCAGCTTAGGGTGGACAGGGGGCTACAATGAGCAGTTCTTC.

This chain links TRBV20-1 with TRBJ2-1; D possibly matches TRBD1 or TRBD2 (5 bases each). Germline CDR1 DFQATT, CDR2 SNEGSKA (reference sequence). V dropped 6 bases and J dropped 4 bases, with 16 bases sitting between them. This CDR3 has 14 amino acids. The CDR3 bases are TGCAGTGCCGGGGCTGCGGACCCGTACAATGAGCAGTTCTTC. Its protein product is CSAGAADPYNEQFF.

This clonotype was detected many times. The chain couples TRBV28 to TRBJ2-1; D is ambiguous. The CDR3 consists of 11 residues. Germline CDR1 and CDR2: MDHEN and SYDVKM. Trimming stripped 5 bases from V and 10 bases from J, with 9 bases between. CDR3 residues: CASSLLREQFF. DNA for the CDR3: TGTGCCAGCAGTCTCCTACGAGAGCAGTTCTTC.

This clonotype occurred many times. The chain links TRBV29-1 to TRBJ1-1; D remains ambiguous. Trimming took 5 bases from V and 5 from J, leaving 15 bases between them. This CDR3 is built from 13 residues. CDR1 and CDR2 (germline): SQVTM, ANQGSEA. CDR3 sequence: CSVTRPGLTEAFF. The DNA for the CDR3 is TGCAGCGTTACCCGCCCGGGTTTAACTGAAGCTTTCTTT.

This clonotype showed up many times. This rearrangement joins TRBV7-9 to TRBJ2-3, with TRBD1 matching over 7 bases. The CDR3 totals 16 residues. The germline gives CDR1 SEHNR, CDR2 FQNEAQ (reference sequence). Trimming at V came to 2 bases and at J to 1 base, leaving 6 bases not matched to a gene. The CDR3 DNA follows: TGTGCCAGCAGCTTAACGACAGGGAAGGGCACAGATACGCAGTATTTT. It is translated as CASSLTTGKGTDTQYF.

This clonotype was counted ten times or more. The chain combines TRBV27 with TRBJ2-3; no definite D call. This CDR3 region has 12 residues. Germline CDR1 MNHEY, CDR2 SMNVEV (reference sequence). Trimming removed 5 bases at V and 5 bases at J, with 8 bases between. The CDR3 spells CASSLSGDTQYF. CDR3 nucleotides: TGTGCCAGCAGTCTTAGTGGAGATACGCAGTATTTT.